A selection of T cell receptor beta chains follows, all from one sample in a study of control samples from healthy donors and cancer patients. The data were produced by immunoSEQ multiplex PCR, yet TCRdb's version contains in-frame clones alone and is incomplete. This sample has 150,000 to 200,000 clones, with around nine tenths found just once. The sample comprised blood. The source is a man under 40 in good health. Both conserved end residues are part of each CDR3. D genes are given only for firm matches. Some rows mark clone size as missing; the rest say once, few, many or name a class of expanded clone.

d_call j_call v_call clone_size cdr3_aa cdr3_nt
. TRBJ1-2 TRBV19 . CASSISAWTEIDYTF TGTGCCAGTAGTATATCCGCTTGGACTGAGATAGACTACACCTTC
. TRBJ2-7 TRBV27 . CATKGLLGGRRYEQYF TGTGCCACTAAGGGCCTGTTAGGAGGTAGACGGTACGAGCAGTACTTC
. TRBJ1-4 TRBV27 . CASSLGRRNEKLFF TGTGCCAGCAGTTTAGGCAGGCGAAATGAAAAACTGTTTTTT
. TRBJ2-1 TRBV27 . CASSFNGNTNEQFF TGTGCCAGCAGTTTTAACGGGAATACTAATGAGCAGTTCTTC
TRBD2 TRBJ2-7 TRBV5-1 . CASSLVAGTSGSEQYF TGCGCCAGCAGCTTGGTGGCGGGCACTAGCGGATCCGAGCAGTACTTC
. TRBJ2-5 TRBV12-1 . CASEGLAQTSGEVETQYF TGTGCCAGCGAGGGACTCGCCCAGACTAGCGGGGAGGTGGAGACCCAGTACTTC
. TRBJ1-1 TRBV27 . CASSLSPGNMNTEAFF TGTGCCAGCAGTTTATCCCCAGGGAACATGAACACTGAAGCTTTCTTT
TRBD2 TRBJ2-1 TRBV19 . CATVGLAGYNEQFF TGTGCCACCGTGGGACTAGCGGGGTACAATGAGCAGTTCTTC
. TRBJ1-1 TRBV18 . CASSPRRSGDTEAFF TGTGCCAGCTCACCACGGAGGTCGGGAGACACTGAAGCTTTCTTT
. TRBJ1-5 TRBV2 . CASSEAVRSGQPQHF TGTGCCAGCAGTGAAGCGGTCCGGTCGGGGCAGCCCCAGCATTTT
TRBD2 TRBJ2-7 TRBV9 . CASSVGSGGAYEQYF TGTGCCAGCAGCGTAGGTAGCGGGGGGGCCTACGAGCAGTACTTC
TRBD2 TRBJ2-7 TRBV7-8 . CASSSGTSGSPSSYEQYF TGTGCCAGCAGCTCAGGGACTAGCGGGAGCCCGAGCTCCTACGAGCAGTACTTC
TRBD1 TRBJ1-6 TRBV19 . CASSPIFSGTAYSPLHF TGTGCCAGTAGTCCTATCTTTTCCGGGACAGCCTATTCACCCCTCCACTTT
TRBD2 TRBJ2-1 TRBV27 . CATGIRGLAGAEQFF TGTGCCACCGGTATCCGAGGACTAGCGGGAGCTGAGCAGTTCTTC
TRBD2 TRBJ2-7 TRBV7-2 . CASSLAVTSGVYEQYF TGTGCCAGCAGCTTAGCGGTGACTAGCGGGGTCTACGAGCAGTACTTC
TRBD1 TRBJ2-1 TRBV2 once CASSPRTGGFYNEQFF TGTGCCAGCAGTCCAAGGACAGGAGGCTTTTACAATGAGCAGTTCTTC
. TRBJ1-4 TRBV4-1 . CASSQGSPATNEKLFF TGCGCCAGCAGCCAAGGTTCCCCGGCAACTAATGAAAAACTGTTTTTT
. TRBJ2-2 TRBV6-5 . CASSTWDPRSGELFF TGTGCCAGCAGTACTTGGGACCCTCGAAGCGGGGAGCTGTTTTTT
TRBD2 TRBJ2-1 TRBV18 . CASSLSGGNNEQFF TGTGCCAGCTCACTTAGCGGGGGGAACAATGAGCAGTTCTTC
. TRBJ1-3 TRBV7-4 . CASSLAGVSRNTSYF TGTGCCAGCAGCTTAGCGGGGGTTTCTCGAAACACCTCATATTTT
TRBD2 TRBJ2-5 TRBV7-7 once CASSFLAGGQETQYF TGTGCCAGCAGCTTTCTAGCGGGGGGGCAAGAGACCCAGTACTTC
. TRBJ1-2 TRBV7-9 . CASSPGGIDGYTF TGTGCCAGCAGTCCCGGGGGCATCGATGGCTACACCTTC
. TRBJ1-1 TRBV4-1 . CASSQGGGKGWGTEAFF TGCGCCAGCAGCCAAGGGGGAGGAAAGGGGTGGGGCACTGAAGCTTTCTTT
. TRBJ2-1 TRBV11-2 . CASSQARDEQFF TGTGCCAGCAGCCAAGCCCGGGATGAGCAGTTCTTC
TRBD1 TRBJ2-3 TRBV15 . CATSREDRGGLGTDTQYF TGTGCCACCAGCAGAGAAGACAGGGGCGGATTGGGCACAGATACGCAGTATTTT
. TRBJ2-1 TRBV18 . CASSPGGTNPNEQFF TGTGCCAGCTCACCAGGAGGGACGAACCCCAATGAGCAGTTCTTC
. TRBJ2-3 TRBV29-1 . CSVEGLSLPGGTDTQYF TGCAGCGTTGAAGGGTTGAGCCTGCCAGGGGGCACAGATACGCAGTATTTT
. TRBJ1-5 TRBV2 . CASSYSNQPQHF TGTGCCAGCAGTTATAGCAATCAGCCCCAGCATTTT
. TRBJ1-1 TRBV12-3/TRBV12-4 . CASSLALETEAFF TGTGCCAGCAGTTTAGCCCTCGAAACTGAAGCTTTCTTT
. TRBJ2-1 TRBV19 . CASSIRDEQFF TGTGCCAGTAGTATACGTGATGAGCAGTTCTTC
TRBD2 TRBJ2-7 TRBV7-3 . CASSPTGTTTYEQYF TGTGCCAGCAGCCCGACCGGGACTACTACCTACGAGCAGTACTTC
. TRBJ1-5 TRBV19 once CASTWGTRSGQPQHF TGTGCCAGTACCTGGGGGACTCGCTCCGGTCAGCCCCAGCATTTT
TRBD1 TRBJ2-7 TRBV4-3 once CASSQSRTGGLYEQYF TGCGCCAGCAGCCAATCCAGGACAGGGGGACTCTACGAGCAGTACTTC